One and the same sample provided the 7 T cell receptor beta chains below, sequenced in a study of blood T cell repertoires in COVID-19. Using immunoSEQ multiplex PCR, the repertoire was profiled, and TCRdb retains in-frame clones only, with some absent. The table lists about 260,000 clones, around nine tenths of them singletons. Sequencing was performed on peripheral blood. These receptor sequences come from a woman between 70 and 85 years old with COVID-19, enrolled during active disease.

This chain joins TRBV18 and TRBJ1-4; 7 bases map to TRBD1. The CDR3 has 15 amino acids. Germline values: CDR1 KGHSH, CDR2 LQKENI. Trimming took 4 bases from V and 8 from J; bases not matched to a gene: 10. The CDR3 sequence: CASSRIGQEGEKLFF. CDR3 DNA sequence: TGTGCCAGCTCACGAATCGGACAGGAGGGGGAAAAACTGTTTTTT.

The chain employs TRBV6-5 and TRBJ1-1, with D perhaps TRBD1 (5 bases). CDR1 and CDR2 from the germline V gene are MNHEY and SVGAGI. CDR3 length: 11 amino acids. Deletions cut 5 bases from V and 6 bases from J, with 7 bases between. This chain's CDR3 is CASSRGPEAFF. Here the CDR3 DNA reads TGTGCCAGCAGTAGGGGTCCTGAAGCTTTCTTT.

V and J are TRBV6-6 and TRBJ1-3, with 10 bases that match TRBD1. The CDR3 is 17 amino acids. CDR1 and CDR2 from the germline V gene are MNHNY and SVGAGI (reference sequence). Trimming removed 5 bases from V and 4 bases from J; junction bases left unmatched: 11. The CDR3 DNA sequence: TGTGCCAGCAGTAGATCCCGACAGGGGGCAGAAGGAAACACCATATATTTT. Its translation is CASSRSRQGAEGNTIYF.

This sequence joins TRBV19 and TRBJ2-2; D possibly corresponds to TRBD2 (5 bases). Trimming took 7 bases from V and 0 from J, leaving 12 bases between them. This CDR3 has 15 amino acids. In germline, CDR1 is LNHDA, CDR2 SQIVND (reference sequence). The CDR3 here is CASIRGQTNTGELFF. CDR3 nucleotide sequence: TGTGCCAGTATTAGAGGGCAGACGAACACCGGGGAGCTGTTTTTT.

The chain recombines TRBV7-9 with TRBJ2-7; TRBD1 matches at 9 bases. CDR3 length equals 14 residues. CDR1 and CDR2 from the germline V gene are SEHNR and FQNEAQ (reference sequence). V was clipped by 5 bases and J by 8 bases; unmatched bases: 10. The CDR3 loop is CASSEGQGKRKQYF. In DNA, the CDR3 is TGTGCCAGCAGCGAGGGACAGGGTAAACGTAAGCAGTACTTC.

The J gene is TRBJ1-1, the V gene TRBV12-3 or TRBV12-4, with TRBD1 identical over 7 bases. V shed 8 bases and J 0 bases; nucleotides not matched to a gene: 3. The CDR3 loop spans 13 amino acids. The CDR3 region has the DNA TGTGCCAGCCTGGACAGGTTGAACACTGAAGCTTTCTTT. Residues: CASLDRLNTEAFF.

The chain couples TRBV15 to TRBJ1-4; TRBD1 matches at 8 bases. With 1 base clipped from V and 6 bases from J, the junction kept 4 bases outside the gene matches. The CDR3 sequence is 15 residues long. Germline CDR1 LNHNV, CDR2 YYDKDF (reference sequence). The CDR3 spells CATSRGQGRDEKLFF. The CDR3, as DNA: TGTGCCACCAGCAGAGGACAGGGGAGGGATGAAAAACTGTTTTTT.